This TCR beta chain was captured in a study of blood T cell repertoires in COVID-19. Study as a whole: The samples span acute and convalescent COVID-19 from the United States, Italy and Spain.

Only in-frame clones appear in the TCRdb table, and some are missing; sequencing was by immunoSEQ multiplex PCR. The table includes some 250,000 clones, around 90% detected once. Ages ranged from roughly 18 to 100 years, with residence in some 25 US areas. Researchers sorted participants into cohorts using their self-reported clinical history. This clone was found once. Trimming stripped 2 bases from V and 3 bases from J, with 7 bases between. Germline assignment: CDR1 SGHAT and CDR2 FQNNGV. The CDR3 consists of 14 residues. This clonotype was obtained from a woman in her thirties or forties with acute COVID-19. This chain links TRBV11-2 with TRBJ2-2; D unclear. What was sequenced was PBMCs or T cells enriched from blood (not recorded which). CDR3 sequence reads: CASSLWRYTGELFF. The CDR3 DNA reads TGTGCCAGCAGCTTATGGCGGTACACCGGGGAGCTGTTTTTT.